This TCR beta chain was captured in a study of blood T cell repertoires in COVID-19. Study at large: The cDNA or gDNA used as material had been derived from T cells, B-cell-depleted T cells, or PBMCs.

Trimming removed 7 bases from V and 4 bases from J, with 28 bases in between. The germline CDR1 and CDR2 sequences are MDHEN and SYDVKM. The CDR3 totals 18 residues. Sequencing was performed with immunoSEQ multiplex PCR; in TCRdb, only in-frame clones are kept and a portion is missing. This sample carries 200,000 to 300,000 clones, around 89% of them seen once, and the ten largest clones take under 5%. This receptor was identified in a woman in her twenties or thirties who had recovered from COVID-19. Sequenced material: PBMCs or T cells enriched from blood (not recorded which). The chain joins TRBV28 to TRBJ1-2; tentative D call: TRBD1 (5 bases). Here the CDR3 reads CASTPGRRQPLVFYGYTF. CDR3 nucleotide sequence: TGTGCCAGCACCCCAGGAAGGAGACAGCCCCTTGTCTTCTATGGCTACACCTTC.